The sequence of this T cell receptor (beta chain) was determined in a study of post-analysis software for immune sequencing data. Study details: Patients with relapsing-remitting, secondary progressive and progressive-relapsing multiple sclerosis courses were all represented.

The CDR3 length is 14 residues. In germline, CDR1 is LGHNA, CDR2 YNFKEQ. TCR beta cDNA libraries had unique molecular identifiers. Via MiXCR, TCRdb re-called the PCR reads, giving one row per CDR3 protein. The top ten clones hold over 10% of a sample with some 500,000 distinct CDR3 sequences, under 55% of them seen once. This clonotype was counted between two and nine times. Antigen specificity is unknown. Mismatch with germline at one junction end may stem from a read error. Study conclusions and caveats: Patients had higher frequencies than controls of about 5 TRBV segments, including TRBV5-6, TRBV5-1 and TRBV20-1.

The specimen was blood. V usage is TRBV4-2 and J usage is TRBJ1-1; tentatively, D is TRBD1 (6 bases). The receptor's source is a girl aged 5-17 years with multiple sclerosis. In DNA, the CDR3 is TGTGCCAGCAGCGAAGAGGAGGGGGACACTGAAGCTTTCTTT. Its protein is CASSEEEGDTEAFF.